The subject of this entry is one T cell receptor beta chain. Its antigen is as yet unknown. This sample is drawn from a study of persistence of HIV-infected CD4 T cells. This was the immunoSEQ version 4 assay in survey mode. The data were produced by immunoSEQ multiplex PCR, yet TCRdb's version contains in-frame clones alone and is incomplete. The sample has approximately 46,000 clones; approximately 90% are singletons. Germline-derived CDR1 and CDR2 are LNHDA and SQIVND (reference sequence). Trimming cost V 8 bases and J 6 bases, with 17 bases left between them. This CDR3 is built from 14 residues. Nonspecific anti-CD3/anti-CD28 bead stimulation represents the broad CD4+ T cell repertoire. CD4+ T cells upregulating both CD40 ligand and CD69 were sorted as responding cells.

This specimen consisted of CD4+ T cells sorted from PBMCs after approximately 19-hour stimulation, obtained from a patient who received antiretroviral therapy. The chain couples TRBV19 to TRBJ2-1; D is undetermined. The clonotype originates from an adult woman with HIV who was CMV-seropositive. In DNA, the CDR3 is TGTGCCAGTGCGCTCCCGCGGTCGACCAATGAGCAGTTCTTC. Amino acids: CASALPRSTNEQFF.